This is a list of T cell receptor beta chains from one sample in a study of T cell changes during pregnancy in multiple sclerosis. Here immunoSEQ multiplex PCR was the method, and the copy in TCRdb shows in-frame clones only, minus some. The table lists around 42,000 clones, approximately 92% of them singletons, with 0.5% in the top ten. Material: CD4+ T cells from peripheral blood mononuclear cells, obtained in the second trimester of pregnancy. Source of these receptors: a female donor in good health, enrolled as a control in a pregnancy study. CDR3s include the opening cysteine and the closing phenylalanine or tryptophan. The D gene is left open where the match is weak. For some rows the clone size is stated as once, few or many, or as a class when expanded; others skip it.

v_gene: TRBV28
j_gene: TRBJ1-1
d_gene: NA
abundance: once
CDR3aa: CASRFGLGTGFLNF
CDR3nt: NA

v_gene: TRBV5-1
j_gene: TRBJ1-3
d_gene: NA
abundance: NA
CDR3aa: CASSTGENTIYF
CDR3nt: TGCGCCAGCAGCACGGGAGAAAACACCATATATTTT

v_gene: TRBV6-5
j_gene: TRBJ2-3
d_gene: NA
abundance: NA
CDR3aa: CASSYPTGTQYF
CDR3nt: TGTGCCAGCAGTTACCCCACCGGGACGCAGTATTTT

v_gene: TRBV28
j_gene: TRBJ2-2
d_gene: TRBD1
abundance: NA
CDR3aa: CAAIPGTENTGELFF
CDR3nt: TGTGCCGCGATACCCGGGACAGAGAACACCGGGGAGCTGTTTTTT

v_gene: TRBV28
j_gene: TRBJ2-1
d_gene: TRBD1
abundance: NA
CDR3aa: CASTRDRGHSNEQFF
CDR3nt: TGTGCCAGCACCCGGGACAGGGGCCATAGTAATGAGCAGTTCTTC

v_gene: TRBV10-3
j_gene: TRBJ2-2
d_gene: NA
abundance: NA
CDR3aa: CAISPREAENTGELFF
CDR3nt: TGTGCCATCAGTCCGAGGGAGGCGGAGAACACCGGGGAGCTGTTTTTT

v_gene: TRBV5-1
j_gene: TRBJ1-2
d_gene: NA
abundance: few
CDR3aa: CASSYGTMWGYTF
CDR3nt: TGCGCCAGCAGCTATGGGACAATGTGGGGCTACACCTTC

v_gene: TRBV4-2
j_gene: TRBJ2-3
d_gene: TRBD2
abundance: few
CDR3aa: CASSQDPAGGVDTQYF
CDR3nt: TGTGCCAGCAGCCAAGATCCAGCGGGAGGAGTAGATACGCAGTATTTT

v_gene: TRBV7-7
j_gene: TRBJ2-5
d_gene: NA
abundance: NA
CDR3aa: CASSFGGPSETQYF
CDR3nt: TGTGCTAGCAGCTTCGGGGGGCCCTCAGAGACCCAGTACTTC

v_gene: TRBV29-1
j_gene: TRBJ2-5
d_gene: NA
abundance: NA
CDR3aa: CSVVVREETQYF
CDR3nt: TGCAGCGTTGTGGTCAGGGAAGAGACCCAGTACTTC

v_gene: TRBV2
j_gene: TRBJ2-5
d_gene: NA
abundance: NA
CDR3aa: CASARVQETQYF
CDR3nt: TGTGCCAGTGCGAGGGTACAAGAGACCCAGTACTTC

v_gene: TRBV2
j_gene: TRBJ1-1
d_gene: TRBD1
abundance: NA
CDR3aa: CASTSDRATEAFF
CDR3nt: TGTGCCAGCACGTCAGACAGGGCCACTGAAGCTTTCTTT

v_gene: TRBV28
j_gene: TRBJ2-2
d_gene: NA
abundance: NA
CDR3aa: CASSESGHTLRTGELFF
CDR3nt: TGTGCCAGCAGTGAGAGTGGACACACCCTTAGGACCGGGGAGCTGTTTTTT

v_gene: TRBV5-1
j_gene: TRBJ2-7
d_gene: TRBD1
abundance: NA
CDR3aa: CASSLVMLGQAPYEQYF
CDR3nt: TGCGCCAGCAGCTTGGTTATGTTGGGACAGGCCCCCTACGAGCAGTACTTC

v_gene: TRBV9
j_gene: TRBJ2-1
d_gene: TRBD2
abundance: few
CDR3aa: CASSVVVAGSYNEQFF
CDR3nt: TGTGCCAGCAGCGTAGTTGTAGCGGGCTCCTACAATGAGCAGTTCTTC

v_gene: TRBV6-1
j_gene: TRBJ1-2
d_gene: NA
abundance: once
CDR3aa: CASSDWGGAYGYTF
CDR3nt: TGTGCCAGCAGTGATTGGGGGGGTGCCTATGGCTACACCTTC

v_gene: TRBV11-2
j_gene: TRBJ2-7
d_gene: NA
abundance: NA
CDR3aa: CASSLDRVIHEQYF
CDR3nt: TGTGCCAGCAGCTTAGACAGGGTAATCCACGAGCAGTACTTC

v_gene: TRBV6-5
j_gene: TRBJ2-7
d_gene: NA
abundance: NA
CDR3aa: CASSYSTVAGSYEQYF
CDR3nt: TGTGCCAGCAGTTACTCGACTGTAGCCGGCTCCTACGAGCAGTACTTC

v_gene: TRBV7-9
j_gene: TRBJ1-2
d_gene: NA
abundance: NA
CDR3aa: CASSGTGNYGYTF
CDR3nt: TGTGCCAGCAGCGGTACAGGGAACTATGGCTACACCTTC

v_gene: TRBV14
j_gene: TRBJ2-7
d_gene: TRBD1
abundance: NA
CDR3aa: CASSLSGTGNRYEQYF
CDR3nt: TGTGCCAGCAGTCTCTCCGGGACAGGGAATCGGTACGAGCAGTACTTC

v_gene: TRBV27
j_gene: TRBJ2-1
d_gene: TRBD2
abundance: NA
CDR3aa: CASKGSGTRYNEQFF
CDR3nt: TGTGCCAGCAAGGGTAGCGGGACCCGATACAATGAGCAGTTCTTC

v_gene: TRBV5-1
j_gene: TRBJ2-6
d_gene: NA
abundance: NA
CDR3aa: CASSFLSGANVLTF
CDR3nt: TGCGCCAGCAGCTTTTTATCTGGGGCCAACGTCCTGACTTTC

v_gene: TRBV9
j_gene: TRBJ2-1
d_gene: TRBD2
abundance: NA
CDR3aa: CASSASKGRAYNEQFF
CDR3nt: TGTGCCAGCAGCGCGTCTAAGGGGAGGGCCTACAATGAGCAGTTCTTC

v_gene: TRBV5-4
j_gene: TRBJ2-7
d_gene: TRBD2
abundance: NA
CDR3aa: CASSGLAGGIYEQYF
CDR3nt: TGTGCCAGCAGCGGGCTAGCGGGAGGGATCTACGAGCAGTACTTC

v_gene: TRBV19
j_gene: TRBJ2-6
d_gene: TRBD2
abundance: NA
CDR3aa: CASRGLAGPAAGANVLTF
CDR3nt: TGTGCCAGTAGGGGACTAGCGGGCCCGGCGGCTGGGGCCAACGTCCTGACTTTC

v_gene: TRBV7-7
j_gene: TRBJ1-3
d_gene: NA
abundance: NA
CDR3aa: CASSQGLPSSGNTIYF
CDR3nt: TGTGCTAGCAGCCAGGGACTTCCAAGCTCTGGAAACACCATATATTTT

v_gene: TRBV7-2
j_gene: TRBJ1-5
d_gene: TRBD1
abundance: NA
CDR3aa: CASSLTGVQPQHF
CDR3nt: TGTGCCAGCAGCCTAACAGGGGTTCAGCCCCAGCATTTT

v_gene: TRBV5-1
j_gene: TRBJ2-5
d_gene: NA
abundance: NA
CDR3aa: CASSLSPARVETQYF
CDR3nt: TGCGCCAGCAGCTTGTCCCCGGCTAGAGTAGAGACCCAGTACTTC

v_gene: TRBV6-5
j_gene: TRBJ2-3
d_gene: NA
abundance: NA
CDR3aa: CASSLGTSTDTQYF
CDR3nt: TGTGCCAGCAGTTTGGGGACATCAACAGATACGCAGTATTTT

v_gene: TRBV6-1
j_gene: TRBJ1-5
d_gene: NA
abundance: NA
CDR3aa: CASSEFENQPQHF
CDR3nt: TGTGCCAGCAGTGAATTTGAGAATCAGCCCCAGCATTTT

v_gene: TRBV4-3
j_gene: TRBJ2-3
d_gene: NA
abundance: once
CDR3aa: CASSRQTGQLVTDTQYF
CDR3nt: TGCGCCAGCAGCCGACAGACCGGACAGCTTGTCACAGATACGCAGTATTTT

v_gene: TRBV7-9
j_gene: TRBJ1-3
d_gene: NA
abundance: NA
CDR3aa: CASSPPGGSGNTIYF
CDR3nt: TGTGCCAGCAGCCCCCCCGGTGGCTCTGGAAACACCATATATTTT

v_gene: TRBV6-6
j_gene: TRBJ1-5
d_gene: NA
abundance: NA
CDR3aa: CASSYSMAAGNQPQHF
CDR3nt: TGTGCCAGCAGTTACTCGATGGCGGCGGGCAATCAGCCCCAGCATTTT

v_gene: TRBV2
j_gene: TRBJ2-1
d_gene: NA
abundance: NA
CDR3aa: CASRERDEQFF
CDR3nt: TGTGCCAGCAGAGAGAGAGATGAGCAGTTCTTC

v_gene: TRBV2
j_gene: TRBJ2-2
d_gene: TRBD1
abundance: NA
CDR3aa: CATQGVGAGELFF
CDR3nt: TGTGCCACCCAGGGGGTTGGGGCTGGGGAGCTGTTTTTT

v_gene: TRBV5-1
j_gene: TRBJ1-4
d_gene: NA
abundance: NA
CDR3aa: CASSLVGEGEKLFF
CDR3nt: TGCGCCAGCAGCTTGGTCGGGGAGGGTGAAAAACTGTTTTTT

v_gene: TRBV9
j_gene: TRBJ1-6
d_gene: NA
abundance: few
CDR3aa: CASSASQGNSPLHF
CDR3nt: TGTGCCAGCAGCGCCTCCCAGGGGAATTCACCCCTCCACTTT

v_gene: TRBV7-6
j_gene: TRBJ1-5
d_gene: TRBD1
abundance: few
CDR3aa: CASSLATGSQPQHF
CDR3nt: TGTGCCAGCAGCTTAGCGACAGGGAGCCAGCCCCAGCATTTT

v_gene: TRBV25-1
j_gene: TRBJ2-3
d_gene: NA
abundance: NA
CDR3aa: CASSDTDGTGTDTQYF
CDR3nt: TGTGCCAGCAGTGATACGGATGGGACTGGCACAGATACGCAGTATTTT

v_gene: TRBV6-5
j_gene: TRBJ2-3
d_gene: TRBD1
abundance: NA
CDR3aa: CASTTGQTSTDTQYF
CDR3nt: TGTGCCAGCACCACGGGACAGACTAGCACAGATACGCAGTATTTT

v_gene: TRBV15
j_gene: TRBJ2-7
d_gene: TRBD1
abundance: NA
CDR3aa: CATSGPGQGDEQYF
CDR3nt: TGTGCCACCAGTGGACCGGGACAGGGGGACGAGCAGTACTTC

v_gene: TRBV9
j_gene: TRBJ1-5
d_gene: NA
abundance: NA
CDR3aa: CASSVGGASNQPQHF
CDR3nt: TGTGCCAGCAGCGTTGGAGGGGCGAGCAATCAGCCCCAGCATTTT

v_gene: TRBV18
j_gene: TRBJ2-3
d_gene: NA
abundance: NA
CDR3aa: CASSPPRLRGTDTQYF
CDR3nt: TGTGCCAGCTCACCACCGAGGTTGAGGGGCACAGATACGCAGTATTTT

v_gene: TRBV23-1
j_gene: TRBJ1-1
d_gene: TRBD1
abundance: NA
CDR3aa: CASSPKTGAGAAFF
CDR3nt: TGCGCCAGCAGTCCGAAAACAGGGGCCGGGGCAGCTTTCTTT

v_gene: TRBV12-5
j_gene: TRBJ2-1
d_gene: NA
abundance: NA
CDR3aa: CASGLVRKEETTAYNEQFF
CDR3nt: TGTGCTAGTGGTTTGGTACGAAAGGAGGAGACTACCGCCTACAATGAGCAGTTCTTC

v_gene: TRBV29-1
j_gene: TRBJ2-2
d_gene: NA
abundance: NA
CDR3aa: CSVYKPDSYTGELFF
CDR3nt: TGCAGCGTCTACAAACCTGACAGTTACACCGGGGAGCTGTTTTTT